A selection of T cell receptor beta chains follows, all from one sample in a study of blood T cell repertoires in COVID-19. The table came from immunoSEQ multiplex PCR; TCRdb's copy has only in-frame clones and leaves some out. The table lists about 68,000 clones, 70% to 90% of them singletons. The sample taken for sequencing was peripheral blood. Receptor source: a woman between 45 and 65 years old with COVID-19, enrolled during active disease. The CDR3 runs from the conserved cysteine through the conserved F or W. Each record gives: clone size, V gene, D gene, J gene, CDR3 protein, CDR3 DNA. The D gene is left open where the match is weak. Not every row has a clone size; where given, it reads once, few, many or a size class.

>NA|TRBV7-9|TRBD1|TRBJ2-2
CANKRQGIFNNTGELFF
TGTGCCAACAAGAGACAGGGGATCTTTAATAACACCGGGGAGCTGTTTTTT
>NA|TRBV3-1/TRBV3-2|NA|TRBJ1-1
CASSQYTDNTEAFF
TGTGCCAGCAGCCAATATACAGATAACACTGAAGCTTTCTTT
>NA|TRBV5-4|NA|TRBJ2-1
CASSGPRQSSYNEQFF
TGTGCCAGCAGCGGCCCCAGACAGAGCTCCTACAATGAGCAGTTCTTC
>NA|TRBV11-2|TRBD1|TRBJ1-6
CASSLDAGQARSPLHF
TGTGCCAGCAGCTTAGATGCCGGACAGGCACGTTCACCCCTCCACTTT
>NA|TRBV19|TRBD1|TRBJ2-6
CASIPGQGAGANVLTF
TGTGCCAGTATTCCGGGACAGGGGGCTGGGGCCAACGTCCTGACTTTC
>NA|TRBV19|TRBD2|TRBJ2-3
CASSIGLAGGTDTQYF
TGTGCCAGTAGTATCGGGCTAGCGGGAGGCACAGATACGCAGTATTTT
>once|TRBV7-3|NA|TRBJ2-1
CASSLYYGRMGNEQFF
TGTGCCAGCAGCTTATATTACGGGAGAATGGGTAATGAGCAGTTCTTC
>NA|TRBV28|NA|TRBJ2-1
CASSLVIPGNEQFF
TGTGCCAGCAGTTTAGTCATTCCGGGGAATGAGCAGTTCTTC
>NA|TRBV19|NA|TRBJ2-7
CASNQFRDKDNEQYF
TGTGCCAGTAATCAATTCCGGGACAAGGATAACGAGCAGTACTTC
>NA|TRBV28|NA|TRBJ1-3
CASLQTSGNTIYF
TGTGCCAGTTTACAAACCTCTGGAAACACCATATATTTT
>NA|TRBV28|TRBD2|TRBJ2-2
CASRTSGSRNGELFF
TGTGCCTCCCGGACTAGCGGGAGTAGGAACGGGGAGCTGTTTTTT
>NA|TRBV29-1|NA|TRBJ1-5
CSVLEGGRRGNQPQHF
TGCAGCGTCCTCGAAGGGGGAAGAAGGGGTAATCAGCCCCAGCATTTT
>NA|TRBV5-4|NA|TRBJ2-2
CASSFAGSGELFF
TGTGCCAGCAGCTTCGCAGGGTCTGGGGAGCTGTTTTTT
>NA|TRBV11-3|NA|TRBJ2-3
CASSSGGLGSTDTQYF
TGTGCCAGCAGCTCCGGAGGTTTGGGAAGCACAGATACGCAGTATTTT
>NA|TRBV4-3|NA|TRBJ1-6
CASTYGVYNSPLHF
TGCGCCAGCACGTACGGGGTTTATAATTCACCCCTCCACTTT
>NA|TRBV6-2/TRBV6-3|TRBD1|TRBJ1-5
CASSTVDRGNNQPQHF
TGTGCCAGCAGTACCGTCGACAGGGGAAATAATCAGCCCCAGCATTTT
>once|TRBV11-3|NA|TRBJ2-7
CASSLDRGGGDYEQYF
TGTGCCAGCAGCTTAGATCGGGGCGGAGGGGATTACGAGCAGTACTTC
>NA|TRBV4-3|TRBD2|TRBJ2-7
CASSQETSGRYEQYF
TGCGCCAGCAGCCAAGAGACTAGCGGGAGATACGAGCAGTACTTC
>few|TRBV7-8|TRBD1|TRBJ1-1
CASSQNRGGVNTEAFF
TGTGCCAGCAGCCAAAACAGGGGAGGCGTGAACACTGAAGCTTTCTTT
>once|TRBV7-8|NA|TRBJ2-1
CASTRLSYNEQFF
TGTGCCAGCACCCGCCTGAGTTACAATGAGCAGTTCTTC
>NA|TRBV16|TRBD1|TRBJ1-4
CASSQAGGTQKLFF
TGTGCCAGCAGCCAAGCAGGGGGGACTCAAAAACTGTTTTTT
>NA|TRBV19|TRBD2|TRBJ2-3
CASTSGRGRTDTQYF
TGTGCCAGTACCTCCGGGCGGGGGAGGACAGATACGCAGTATTTT
>NA|TRBV3-1/TRBV3-2|TRBD2|TRBJ2-1
CASSPWTSGHYNEQFF
TGTGCCAGCAGCCCCTGGACTAGCGGGCATTACAATGAGCAGTTCTTC
>few|TRBV9|TRBD2|TRBJ2-1
CASSSSGREDNEQFF
TGTGCCAGCAGCAGTAGCGGGAGGGAGGACAATGAGCAGTTCTTC
>NA|TRBV19|NA|TRBJ2-2
CASIAASNTGELFF
TGTGCCAGTATAGCAGCCTCGAACACCGGGGAGCTGTTTTTT
>NA|TRBV7-2|NA|TRBJ1-6
CASSLRGVNSPLHF
TGTGCCAGCAGCTTACGGGGAGTTAATTCACCCCTCCACTTT
>NA|TRBV5-4|NA|TRBJ2-7
CASSLVSSYEQYF
TGTGCCAGCAGCTTGGTCAGCTCCTACGAGCAGTACTTC
>NA|TRBV11-2|NA|TRBJ2-1
CASSQVQGEQFF
TGTGCCAGCAGTCAAGTTCAGGGCGAGCAGTTCTTC
>NA|TRBV5-1|NA|TRBJ2-3
CASSYIQGWNTDTQYF
TGCGCCAGCAGCTACATCCAGGGGTGGAACACAGATACGCAGTATTTT
>NA|TRBV11-3|TRBD2|TRBJ2-3
CASSLQGGVDTQYF
TGTGCCAGCAGCTTGCAGGGAGGGGTAGATACGCAGTATTTT
>NA|TRBV24-1|TRBD1|TRBJ2-2
CATSDPLTGGGGELFF
TGTGCCACCAGTGATCCTCTGACAGGGGGCGGCGGGGAGCTGTTTTTT
>NA|TRBV19|TRBD2|TRBJ2-1
CASSIDRRLAGEEQFF
TGTGCCAGTAGTATAGATCGGAGACTAGCGGGAGAAGAGCAGTTCTTC
>NA|TRBV2|TRBD2|TRBJ2-2
CASSTSGLVGGELFF
TGTGCCAGCAGTACCTCGGGACTAGTTGGTGGGGAGCTGTTTTTT
>NA|TRBV28|TRBD2|TRBJ2-2
CASSLQAGGPAGELFF
TGTGCCAGCAGTCTCCAAGCGGGAGGGCCGGCCGGGGAGCTGTTTTTT
>NA|TRBV3-1/TRBV3-2|NA|TRBJ1-5
CASSPGISNQPQHF
TGTGCCAGCAGTCCAGGGATTAGCAATCAGCCCCAGCATTTT
>NA|TRBV30|TRBD1|TRBJ1-1
CAWSVGTVGSEAFF
TGTGCCTGGAGTGTCGGGACAGTAGGGAGTGAAGCTTTCTTT
>NA|TRBV6-5|TRBD1|TRBJ1-4
CASSRGPEEKLFF
TGTGCCAGCTCGAGGGGGCCTGAGGAAAAACTGTTTTTT
>NA|TRBV29-1|TRBD2|TRBJ2-3
CSVWGRTSGSPFGAQYF
TGCAGCGTGTGGGGTCGGACTAGCGGGAGCCCGTTCGGGGCGCAGTATTTT
>many|TRBV7-9|TRBD1|TRBJ2-1
CASSFRTGVVEQFF
TGTGCCAGCAGCTTTCGGACAGGGGTAGTTGAGCAGTTCTTC
>NA|TRBV4-3|TRBD1|TRBJ1-4
CASSQDFPDRGMVGKLFF
TGCGCCAGCAGCCAAGATTTCCCGGACAGGGGGATGGTAGGAAAACTGTTTTTT
>few|TRBV28|NA|TRBJ1-1
CASSEHNTEAFF
TGTGCCAGCAGTGAGCATAACACTGAAGCTTTCTTT
>NA|TRBV7-6|TRBD2|TRBJ2-3
CASSLVNGLAVSTDTQYF
TGTGCCAGCAGCTTAGTTAATGGACTAGCGGTTAGCACAGATACGCAGTATTTT
>NA|TRBV30|TRBD1|TRBJ2-2
CAWSRDRGRTGELFF
TGTGCCTGGAGCAGGGACAGGGGAAGAACCGGGGAGCTGTTTTTT
>NA|TRBV7-9|TRBD1|TRBJ1-1
CASSALDRVETEAFF
TGTGCCAGCAGCGCCCTCGACAGGGTAGAAACTGAAGCTTTCTTT
>NA|TRBV13|TRBD1|TRBJ1-1
CASSLTGVKPEAFF
TGTGCCAGCAGCTTGACAGGGGTAAAGCCTGAAGCTTTCTTT
>NA|TRBV19|NA|TRBJ1-6
CASKEGPDNSPLHF
TGTGCCAGTAAGGAGGGGCCGGATAATTCACCCCTCCACTTT
>once|TRBV5-6|TRBD1|TRBJ2-1
CASTPWDRTYNEQFF
TGTGCCAGCACTCCCTGGGACAGGACTTACAATGAGCAGTTCTTC